The 11 T cell receptor beta chains listed next were all sequenced from one sample in a study of T cell changes during pregnancy in multiple sclerosis. TCRdb's copy holds only in-frame clones and misses some; the assay was immunoSEQ multiplex PCR. Here the sample spans 55,000 to 80,000 clones, roughly 90% being singletons. Sequenced here: peripheral blood, sampled after pregnancy. The receptors were sampled from a female donor in good health, enrolled as a control in a pregnancy study.

This rearrangement joins TRBV20-1 to TRBJ1-1; no clear D gene. The germline gives CDR1 DFQATT, CDR2 SNEGSKA (reference sequence). The CDR3 length is 11 residues. V was clipped by 0 bases and J by 6 bases, with 5 bases between them. The CDR3 loop reads CSARDDSEAFF. The CDR3 DNA sequence: TGCAGTGCTAGAGATGACTCTGAAGCTTTCTTT.

The chain carries TRBV6-6 and TRBJ2-3, with D hard to call. V lost 2 bases and J 1 base, leaving 10 bases between the germline ends. From germline, CDR1 is MNHNY and CDR2 SVGAGI (reference sequence). The CDR3 contains 15 residues. In DNA, the CDR3 is TGTGCCAGCAGTTACGAGACTCCCCGCACAGATACGCAGTATTTT. It encodes CASSYETPRTDTQYF.

The chain combines TRBV6-5 with TRBJ2-7; D possibly corresponds to TRBD2 (7 bases). Trimming removed 5 bases from V and 4 bases from J, with 21 bases in between. The CDR3 has 16 amino acids. Germline CDR1 MNHEY, CDR2 SVGAGI. CDR3: CASSHLRGALPYEQYF. The CDR3 nucleotides are TGTGCCAGCAGTCACTTACGGGGGGCCCTTCCTTACGAGCAGTACTTC.

The CDR3 loop is CSVETGSTYEQYF. The CDR3 nucleotides read TGCAGCGTTGAAACAGGATCAACCTACGAGCAGTACTTC. V gene TRBV29-1 combines with J gene TRBJ2-7; perhaps TRBD1 as D (5 bases). The CDR3 extends over 13 amino acids. V was shortened by 2 bases and J by 2 bases, with 10 bases between the two germline ends. CDR1 and CDR2 from the germline V gene are SQVTM and ANQGSEA.

The V call is TRBV9, the J call TRBJ1-1; a weak D match, TRBD1 (5 bases). The CDR3 has 15 residues. Looked up from germline, CDR1 is SGDLS and CDR2 is YYNGEE. Trimming removed 4 bases at V and 11 bases at J, with 24 bases between. CDR3 nucleotides: TGTGCCAGCAGCCCAAGCCCCCGAACGGAGGGGTTTGCTTTCTTT. Protein: CASSPSPRTEGFAFF.

V usage is TRBV4-3 and J usage is TRBJ1-1; D is unclear. V was clipped by 0 bases and J by 7 bases, with 15 bases between them. The CDR3 runs to 15 residues. CDR1 and CDR2 (germline): LGHNA, YSLEER. This CDR3 reads CASSQDGGLGFEAFF. The CDR3 DNA is TGCGCCAGCAGCCAAGATGGAGGACTCGGATTTGAAGCTTTCTTT.

V and J are TRBV9 and TRBJ2-1, with D perhaps matching TRBD1 (5 bases). Per the germline V gene, CDR1 is SGDLS and CDR2 is YYNGEE. The CDR3 totals 13 residues. Trimming removed 0 bases at V and 8 bases at J, with 9 bases between. The CDR3 DNA is TGTGCCAGCAGCGTAGGACAGTCCGATGAGCAGTTCTTC. Its protein product is CASSVGQSDEQFF.

The count of this clone is one. The V call is TRBV4-3, the J call TRBJ1-2; a weak D match, TRBD1 (5 bases). Germline CDR1 is LGHNA and CDR2 is YSLEER. This CDR3 is built from 16 residues. V dropped 0 bases and J dropped 0 bases, with 11 bases sitting between them. CDR3 protein: CASSQDMAGSNYGYTF. Here the CDR3 DNA reads TGCGCCAGCAGCCAAGATATGGCAGGGTCTAACTATGGCTACACCTTC.

The V and J genes are TRBV28 and TRBJ1-1; tentative D call: TRBD1 (5 bases). The CDR3 loop spans 14 amino acids. The germline CDR1 and CDR2 sequences are MDHEN and SYDVKM. With 6 bases removed from V and 1 base from J, the gap between germline ends came to 12 bases. The DNA for the CDR3 is TGTGCCAGCAGCCTGCAGACAGCGAACACTGAAGCTTTCTTT. Translation gives CASSLQTANTEAFF.

This sequence joins TRBV5-1 and TRBJ2-7; 7 nucleotides agree with TRBD2. With V trimmed by 1 base and J by 2 bases, 9 bases remained unmatched. CDR1 is SGHRS, CDR2 YFSETQ, per germline. The CDR3 is 16 amino acids. The CDR3 DNA reads TGCGCCAGCAGCTTGACGCGGGAGACGAAGACCTACGAGCAGTACTTC. Residues: CASSLTRETKTYEQYF.

The chain couples TRBV13 to TRBJ2-5, with 15 bases identical to TRBD2. The CDR3 has 16 amino acids. Germline values: CDR1 PRHDT, CDR2 FYEKMQ (reference sequence). With V trimmed by 4 bases and J by 4 bases, 4 bases remained unmatched. CDR3 protein: CASSYGLAGGLETQYF. The CDR3 DNA reads as TGTGCCAGCAGCTACGGACTAGCGGGGGGGCTAGAGACCCAGTACTTC.